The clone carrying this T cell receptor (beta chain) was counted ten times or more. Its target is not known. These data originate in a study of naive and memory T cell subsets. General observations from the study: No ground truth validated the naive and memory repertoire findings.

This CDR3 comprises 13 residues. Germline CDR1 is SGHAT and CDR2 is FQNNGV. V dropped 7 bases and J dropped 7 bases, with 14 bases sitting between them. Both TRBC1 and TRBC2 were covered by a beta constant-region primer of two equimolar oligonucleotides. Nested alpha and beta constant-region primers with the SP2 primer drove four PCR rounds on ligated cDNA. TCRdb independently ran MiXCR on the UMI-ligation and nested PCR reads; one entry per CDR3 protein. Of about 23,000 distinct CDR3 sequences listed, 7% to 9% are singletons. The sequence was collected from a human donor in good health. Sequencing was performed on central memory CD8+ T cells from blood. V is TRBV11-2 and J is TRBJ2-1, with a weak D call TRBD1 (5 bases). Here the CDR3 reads CASTWTMGNEQFF. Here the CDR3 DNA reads TGTGCCAGCACCTGGACAATGGGAAATGAGCAGTTCTTC.